These 6 T cell receptor beta chains originate from one sample sequenced in a study of cytomegalovirus exposure and HLA in healthy donors. 13 Jbeta primers and 60 Vbeta primers were used for the PCR. Produced via immunoSEQ multiplex PCR; TCRdb's table is partial and in-frame only. Of 150,000 to 200,000 clones in the sample, more than 70% were seen once. Material: PBMCs. Receptor source: a man in his forties in good health and CMV-seropositive.

This clone was picked up a small number of times. The chain recombines TRBV4-1 with TRBJ1-2; maybe TRBD1 (5 bases). Trimming removed 3 bases at V and 3 bases at J, with 14 bases between. Germline V gene lookup returns CDR1 MGHRA and CDR2 YSYEKL. The CDR3 length is 15 residues. CDR3: CASSHQRGTYYGYTF. The CDR3 DNA reads as TGCGCCAGCAGCCATCAAAGGGGAACCTACTATGGCTACACCTTC.

V is TRBV9 and J is TRBJ2-3; 7 bases are shared with TRBD2. V trimming: 0 bases; J trimming: 0 bases; junction bases outside the gene matches: 1. CDR1 is SGDLS and CDR2 is YYNGEE in the germline V gene. This CDR3 spans 15 amino acids. CDR3 protein: CASSVGGGSTDTQYF. In DNA, the CDR3 is TGTGCCAGCAGCGTAGGCGGGGGAAGCACAGATACGCAGTATTTT.

V is TRBV7-2 and J is TRBJ1-3; TRBD1 is a possible D gene (5 bases). The germline V gene has CDR1 SGHTA and CDR2 FQGNSA. V lost 6 bases and J lost 0, with 9 bases in between. CDR3 length equals 14 residues. The CDR3 nucleotides are TGTGCCAGCAGACGACAGAGCTCTGGAAACACCATATATTTT. It translates to CASRRQSSGNTIYF.

The CDR3 reads CASSSDSRGLTEAFF. CDR3 sequence (DNA): TGTGCCAGCAGCAGTGATTCCAGGGGTCTTACTGAAGCTTTCTTT. The chain employs TRBV5-5 and TRBJ1-1; possibly TRBD1 for D (6 bases). The V and J ends lost 4 bases and 5 bases respectively, with 18 bases between them. CDR1 and CDR2 (germline): SGHKS, YYEKEE (reference sequence). This CDR3 contains 15 residues.

The DNA of the CDR3 is TGCGCCAGCAGCTCCAGCCTCCAGACAGGGGGAGTACTTGATACGCAGTATTTT. Amino acids: CASSSSLQTGGVLDTQYF. The chain recombines TRBV5-1 with TRBJ2-3, with 9 bases lining up with TRBD1. The germline V gene encodes CDR1 SGHRS and CDR2 YFSETQ. The CDR3 is made up of 18 amino acids. After removal of 3 bases from V and 6 bases from J, the junction contained 17 bases not matched to a gene. The variable domain in full, with the rest retrieved from reference TRBV5-1 and TRBJ2-3, is KAGVTQTPRYLIKTRGQQVTLSCSPISGHRSVSWYQQTPGQGLQFLFEYFSETQRNKGNFPGRFSGRQFSNSRSEMNVSTLELGDSALYLCASSSSLQTGGVLDTQYFGPGTRLTVL.

The V gene is TRBV5-1, the J gene TRBJ2-7, with 7 bases identical to TRBD2. Losses at the gene ends were 0 bases for V and 7 bases for J; bases not matched to a gene: 10. The CDR3 is made up of 15 amino acids. Germline CDR1 is SGHRS and CDR2 is YFSETQ. CDR3 DNA sequence: TGCGCCAGCAGCTTGGGTGGCGGGAGTGCTGGAGAGCAGTACTTC. It translates to CASSLGGGSAGEQYF.